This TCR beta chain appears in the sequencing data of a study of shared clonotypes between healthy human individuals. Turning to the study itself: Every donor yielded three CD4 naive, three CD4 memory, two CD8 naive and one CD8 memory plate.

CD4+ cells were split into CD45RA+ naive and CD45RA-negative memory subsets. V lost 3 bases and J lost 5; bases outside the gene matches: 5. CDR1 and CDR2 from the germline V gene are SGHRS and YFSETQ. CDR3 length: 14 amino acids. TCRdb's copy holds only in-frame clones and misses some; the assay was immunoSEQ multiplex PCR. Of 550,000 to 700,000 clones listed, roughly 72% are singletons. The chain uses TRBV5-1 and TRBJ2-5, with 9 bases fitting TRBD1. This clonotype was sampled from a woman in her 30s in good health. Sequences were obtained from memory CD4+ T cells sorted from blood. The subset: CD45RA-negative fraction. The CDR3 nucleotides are TGCGCCAGCAGCTCACAGGGGGCTTGGGAGACCCAGTACTTC. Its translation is CASSSQGAWETQYF.